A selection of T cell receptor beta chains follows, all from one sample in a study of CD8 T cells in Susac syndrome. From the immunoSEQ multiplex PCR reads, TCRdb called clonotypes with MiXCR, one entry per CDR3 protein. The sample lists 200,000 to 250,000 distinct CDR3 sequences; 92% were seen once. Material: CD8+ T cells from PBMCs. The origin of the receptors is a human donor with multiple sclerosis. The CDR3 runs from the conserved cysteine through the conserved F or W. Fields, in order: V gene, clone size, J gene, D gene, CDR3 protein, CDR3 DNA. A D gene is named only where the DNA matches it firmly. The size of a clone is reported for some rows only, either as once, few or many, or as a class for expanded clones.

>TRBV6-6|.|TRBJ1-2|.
CASSQGPPGQASGYTF
TGTGCCAGCAGTCAAGGACCCCCGGGACAAGCTAGCGGCTACACCTTC
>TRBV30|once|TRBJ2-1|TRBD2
CAWIAGGPNEQFF
TGTGCCTGGATAGCGGGAGGGCCCAATGAGCAGTTCTTC
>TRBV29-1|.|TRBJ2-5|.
CSGGQETQYF
TGCAGCGGGGGGCAAGAGACCCAGTACTTC
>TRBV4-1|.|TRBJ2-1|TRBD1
CASSWDRANEQFF
TGCGCCAGCAGCTGGGACAGGGCCAATGAGCAGTTCTTC
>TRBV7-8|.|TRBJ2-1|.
CASSLDGNPNEQFF
TGTGCCAGCAGCTTAGATGGGAACCCCAATGAGCAGTTCTTC
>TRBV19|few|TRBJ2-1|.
CASRDSNEQFF
TGTGCCAGTCGTGACAGCAATGAGCAGTTCTTC
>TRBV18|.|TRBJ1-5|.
CASSPPRQPGQPQHF
TGTGCCAGCTCACCACCGAGGCAGCCGGGACAGCCCCAGCATTTT
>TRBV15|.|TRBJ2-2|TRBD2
CATTDTGTTYTGELFF
TGTGCCACCACCGACACCGGGACTACCTACACCGGGGAGCTGTTTTTT
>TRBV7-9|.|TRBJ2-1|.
CASSRLPFNEQFF
TGTGCCAGCAGTCGCCTCCCGTTCAATGAGCAGTTCTTC
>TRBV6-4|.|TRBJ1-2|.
CASSDPTVCGTF
TGTGCCAGCAGTGACCCGACAGTCTGTGGCACCTTC
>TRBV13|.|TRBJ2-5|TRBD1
CASSSGTGGAGRQETQYF
TGTGCCAGCAGCTCCGGGACAGGGGGCGCAGGGCGACAAGAGACCCAGTACTTC
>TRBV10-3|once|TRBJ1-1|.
CAISSGDTEAFF
TGTGCCATCAGCTCTGGGGACACTGAAGCTTTCTTT
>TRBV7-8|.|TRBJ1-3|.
CASSLRGRRENTIYF
TGTGCCAGCAGCTTAAGGGGCCGCAGGGAAAACACCATATATTTT
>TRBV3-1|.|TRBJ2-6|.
CASSQDIGVSGANVLTF
TGTGCCAGCAGCCAAGATATCGGCGTTTCTGGGGCCAACGTCCTGACTTTC
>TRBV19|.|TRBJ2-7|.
CARYYEQYF
TGTGCCAGGTACTACGAGCAGTACTTC
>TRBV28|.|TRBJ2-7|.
CAPQISGYF
TGTGCCCCCCAGATCTCTGGGTACTTC
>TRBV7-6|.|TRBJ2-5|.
CASSLAWADQETQYF
TGTGCCAGCAGCTTAGCGTGGGCAGACCAAGAGACCCAGTACTTC
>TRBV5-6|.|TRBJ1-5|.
CASSLRWGEGQPQHF
TGTGCCAGCAGCCTAAGATGGGGCGAAGGGCAGCCCCAGCATTTT
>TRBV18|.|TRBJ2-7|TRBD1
CASSPPRTGFYGEQYF
TGTGCCAGCTCACCACCGAGGACAGGGTTTTATGGCGAGCAGTACTTC
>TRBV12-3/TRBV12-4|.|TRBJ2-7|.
CASSRTFLRYEQYF
TGTGCCAGCAGTCGGACTTTCCTCAGGTACGAGCAGTACTTC
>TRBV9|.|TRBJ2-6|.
CASSVESSGANVLTF
TGTGCCAGCAGCGTAGAAAGCTCTGGGGCCAACGTCCTGACTTTC
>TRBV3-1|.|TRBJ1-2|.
CASSQEGRASEGYTF
TGTGCCAGCAGCCAAGAGGGCCGGGCCTCGGAGGGCTACACCTTC
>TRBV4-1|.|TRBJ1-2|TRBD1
CASSQGDRDRYGYTF
TGCGCCAGCAGCCAAGGAGACAGGGACCGCTATGGCTACACCTTC
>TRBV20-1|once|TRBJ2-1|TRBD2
CSARPSTGLDYNEQFF
TGCAGTGCTAGACCGTCCACCGGACTAGACTACAATGAGCAGTTCTTC
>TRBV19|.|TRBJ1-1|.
CASSNPSLRGNTEAFF
TGTGCCAGTAGTAACCCCTCCCTCCGGGGGAACACTGAAGCTTTCTTT
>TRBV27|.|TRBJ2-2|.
CASTSGVITGELFF
TGTGCCAGCACATCGGGGGTGATCACCGGGGAGCTGTTTTTT
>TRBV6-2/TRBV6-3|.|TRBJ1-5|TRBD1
CASSPFDGTGYNQPQHF
TGTGCCAGCAGTCCCTTTGATGGGACAGGATACAATCAGCCCCAGCATTTT
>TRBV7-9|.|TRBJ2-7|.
CASSLGIQDVYEQYF
TGTGCCAGCAGCTTAGGGATCCAAGATGTCTACGAGCAGTACTTC
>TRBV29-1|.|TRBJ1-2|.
CSVVWLGPETSYGYTF
TGCAGCGTTGTGTGGCTCGGACCCGAGACCAGCTATGGCTACACCTTC
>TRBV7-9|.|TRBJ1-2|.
CASSTRLTQGYTF
TGTGCCAGCAGCACACGTCTGACTCAAGGCTACACCTTC
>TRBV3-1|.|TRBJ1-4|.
CASSQDRQWFF
TGTGCCAGCAGCCAAGATCGACAGTGGTTTTTT
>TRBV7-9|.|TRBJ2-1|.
CASSPGRAAGNEQFF
TGTGCCAGCAGCCCCGGAAGGGCGGCTGGCAATGAGCAGTTCTTC
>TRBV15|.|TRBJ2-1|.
CATSFRVPGHEQFF
TGTGCCACCAGCTTCCGGGTCCCAGGCCATGAGCAGTTCTTC
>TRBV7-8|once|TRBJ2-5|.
CASSLIWWGGLKTQYF
TGTGCCAGCAGCTTAATATGGTGGGGGGGCTTGAAGACCCAGTACTTC
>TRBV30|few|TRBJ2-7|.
CAWRPSLHEQYF
TGTGCCTGGAGACCCTCCTTGCACGAGCAGTACTTC
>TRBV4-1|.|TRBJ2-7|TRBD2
CASSQLLPLPGLAPSYEQYF
TGCGCCAGCAGCCAACTACTACCTCTTCCGGGACTAGCGCCTTCCTACGAGCAGTACTTC
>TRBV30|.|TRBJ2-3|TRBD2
CAWSNGAGITDTQYF
TGTGCCTGGAGTAACGGAGCGGGGATCACAGATACGCAGTATTTT
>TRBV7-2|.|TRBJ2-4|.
CASSPEPEWSEDIQYF
TGTGCCAGCAGCCCCGAACCAGAATGGAGTGAAGACATTCAGTACTTC
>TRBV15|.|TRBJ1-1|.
CATTSRQWTANTEAFF
TGTGCCACCACCTCGAGGCAGTGGACAGCCAACACTGAAGCTTTCTTT
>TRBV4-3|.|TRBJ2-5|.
CASSQEFGLGETQYF
TGCGCCAGCAGCCAAGAGTTTGGGTTAGGAGAGACCCAGTACTTC
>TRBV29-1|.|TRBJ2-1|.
CSVEDFSGEGSSVNEQFF
TGCAGCGTTGAAGATTTCTCAGGGGAGGGTAGTTCGGTCAATGAGCAGTTCTTC
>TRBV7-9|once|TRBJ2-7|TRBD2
CASSSTSGKNYEQYF
TGTGCCAGCAGTTCGACTAGCGGCAAAAACTACGAGCAGTACTTC
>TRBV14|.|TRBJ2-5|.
CASSHYRVGEETQYF
TGTGCCAGCAGCCACTACCGGGTAGGGGAAGAGACCCAGTACTTC
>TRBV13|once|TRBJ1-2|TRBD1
CASSLPRTGSEGYTF
TGTGCCAGCAGCTTACCCCGGACAGGGTCTGAAGGCTACACCTTC
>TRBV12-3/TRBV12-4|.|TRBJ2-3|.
CASSSLLVRRTDTQYF
TGTGCCAGCAGTTCCCTCTTGGTACGCCGCACAGATACGCAGTATTTT
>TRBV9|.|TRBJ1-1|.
CASSVLRGLNTEAFF
TGTGCCAGCAGCGTACTCCGCGGGCTGAACACTGAAGCTTTCTTT
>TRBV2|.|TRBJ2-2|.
CASSMVATGELFF
TGTGCCAGCAGTATGGTGGCGACCGGGGAGCTGTTTTTT
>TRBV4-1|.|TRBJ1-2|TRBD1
CASSPPGGLYGYTF
TGCGCCAGCAGCCCGCCAGGGGGCCTCTATGGCTACACCTTC
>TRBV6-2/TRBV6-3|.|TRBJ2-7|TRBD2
CASSSFPGTSIYEQYF
TGTGCCAGCAGCTCCTTCCCCGGGACTAGTATCTACGAGCAGTACTTC
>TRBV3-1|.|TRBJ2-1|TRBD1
CASSQDPKDRERDNEQFF
TGTGCCAGCAGCCAAGATCCAAAAGACAGGGAACGGGACAATGAGCAGTTCTTC
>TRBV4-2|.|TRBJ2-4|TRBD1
CASSQGQGNIQYF
TGTGCCAGCAGCCAAGGACAGGGAAACATTCAGTACTTC
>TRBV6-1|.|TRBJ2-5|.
CASSEQGTTQETQYF
TGTGCCAGCAGTGAACAGGGGACAACCCAAGAGACCCAGTACTTC
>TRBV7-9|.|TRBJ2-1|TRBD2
CASSLVAAGYNEQFF
TGTGCCAGCAGCTTAGTCGCAGCGGGGTACAATGAGCAGTTCTTC
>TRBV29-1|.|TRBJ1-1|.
CSVIGAEAFF
TGCAGCGTTATCGGGGCTGAAGCTTTCTTT
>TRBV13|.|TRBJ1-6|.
CASSLEDSPLHF
TGTGCCAGCAGTCTAGAGGATTCACCCCTCCACTTT